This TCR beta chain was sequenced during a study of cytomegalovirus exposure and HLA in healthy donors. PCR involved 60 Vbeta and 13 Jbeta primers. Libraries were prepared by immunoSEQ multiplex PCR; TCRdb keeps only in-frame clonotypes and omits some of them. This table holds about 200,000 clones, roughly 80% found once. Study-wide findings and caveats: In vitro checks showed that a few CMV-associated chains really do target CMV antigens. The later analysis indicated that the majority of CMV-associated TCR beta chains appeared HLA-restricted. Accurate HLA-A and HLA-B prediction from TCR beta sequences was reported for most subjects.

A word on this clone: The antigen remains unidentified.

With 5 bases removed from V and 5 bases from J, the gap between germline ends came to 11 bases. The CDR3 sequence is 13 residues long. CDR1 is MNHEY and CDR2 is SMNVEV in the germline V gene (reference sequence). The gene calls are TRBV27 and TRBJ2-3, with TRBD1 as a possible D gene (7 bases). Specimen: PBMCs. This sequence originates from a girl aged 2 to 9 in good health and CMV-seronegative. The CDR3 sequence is CASSRQGGDTQYF. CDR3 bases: TGTGCCAGCAGTAGACAGGGAGGAGATACGCAGTATTTT.